The 3 T cell receptor beta chains below were found in one sample sequenced in a study of breast tumors, draining lymph nodes, adjacent tissues. TCRdb re-called the multiplex PCR reads with MiXCR, one entry per CDR3 protein. In the table there are about 220,000 distinct CDR3 sequences, around 35% of which are singletons. Samples came from axillary lymph nodes draining the breast cancer. Sequencing was done on a sample of axillary lymph node tissue. These receptor sequences come from a female donor with breast cancer. Some clones in this sample may be carry-over from other donors' samples.

The chain couples TRBV25-1 to TRBJ2-7; 7 nucleotides line up with TRBD1. V lost 5 bases, J lost 9 bases, and 4 bases stayed unmatched. CDR1 and CDR2 from the germline V gene are MGHDK and SYGVNS. The CDR3 spans 11 residues. CDR3 nucleotides: TGTGCCAGCAGTCCTCGGGACAGGCAGTACTTC. Amino acids: CASSPRDRQYF.

This clonotype was counted many times. This rearrangement joins TRBV6-1 to TRBJ1-6, with 7 bases that match TRBD1. V was pared by 7 bases and J by 6 bases, with 9 bases of the junction left unmatched. Germline loops: CDR1 MNHNS, CDR2 SASEGT. The CDR3 consists of 15 residues. The CDR3: CASKGGQTLNSPLHF. The CDR3, as DNA: TGTGCCAGCAAGGGGGGACAGACACTTAATTCACCCCTCCACTTT.

This clonotype turned up a few times. A junction boundary mismatches the germline segment, possibly from a read error. This chain links TRBV20-1 with TRBJ2-7, with 7 bases that match TRBD2. Germline CDR1 reads DFQATT; CDR2 reads SNEGSKA (reference sequence). There are 14 residues in the CDR3. DNA of the CDR3: TGCAGTGCTAGAGTGCGGGGGACTTCCTCCGAGCAGTACTTC. It codes for CSARVRGTSSEQYF.